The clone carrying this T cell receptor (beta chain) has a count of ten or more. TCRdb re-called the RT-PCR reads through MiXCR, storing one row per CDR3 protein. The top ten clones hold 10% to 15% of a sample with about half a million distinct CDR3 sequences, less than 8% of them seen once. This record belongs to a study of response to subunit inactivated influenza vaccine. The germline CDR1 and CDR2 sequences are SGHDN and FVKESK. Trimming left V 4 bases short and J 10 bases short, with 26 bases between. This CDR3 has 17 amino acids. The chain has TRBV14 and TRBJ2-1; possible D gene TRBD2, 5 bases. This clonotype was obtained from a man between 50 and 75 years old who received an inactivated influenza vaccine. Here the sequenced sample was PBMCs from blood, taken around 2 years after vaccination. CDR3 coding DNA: TGTGCCAGCAGCCGAGCCGGGGAGTCTCTTCTTCTGGGGGAGCAGTTCTTC. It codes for CASSRAGESLLLGEQFF.